Following are 3 T cell receptor beta chains from one sample sequenced in a study of T-cell reconstitution after alpha-beta-depleted transplantation in children. Unique molecular identifiers were used to barcode this TCRbeta library. TCRdb recomputed calls from the PCR reads with MiXCR, one row per CDR3 protein. The repertoire holds about 400,000 distinct CDR3 sequences, with 20% as singletons. Sequencing was performed on PBMCs from the stem cell graft donor, taken from the stem cell graft. Source of these receptors: a human donor who donated a stem cell graft to a child with acute myeloid leukemia.

Points on this clonotype: A much bigger clone sits one base away, suggesting this may be a read error. The rearrangement joins TRBV12-3 or TRBV12-4 to TRBJ2-6; D unclear. The CDR3 is made up of 14 amino acids. V gave up 6 bases and J gave up 0 bases, with 6 bases separating them. DNA for the CDR3: TGTGCCAGCAGAAGAAACTCTGGGGCCAACGTCCTGACTTTC. The encoded protein is CASRRNSGANVLTF.

This clonotype was observed a handful of times. The chain joins TRBV5-5 to TRBJ1-1; possible D gene TRBD1, 5 bases. Trimming stripped 4 bases from V and 3 bases from J, with 13 bases between. This CDR3 has 14 amino acids. Germline loops: CDR1 SGHKS, CDR2 YYEKEE (reference sequence). CDR3 in amino acids: CASSVREADTEAFF. As DNA, the CDR3 is TGTGCCAGCAGCGTCAGGGAAGCGGACACTGAAGCTTTCTTT. The variable domain in full, with the rest retrieved from reference TRBV5-5 and TRBJ1-1, is DAGVTQSPTHLIKTRGQQVTLRCSPISGHKSVSWYQQVLGQGPQFIFQYYEKEERGRGNFPDRFSARQFPNYSSELNVNALLLGDSALYLCASSVREADTEAFFGQGTRLTVV.

The CDR3 reads CSVEDPDAVPDTQYF. The CDR3, as DNA: TGCAGCGTTGAAGATCCCGACGCAGTGCCAGATACGCAGTATTTT. This sequence joins TRBV29-1 and TRBJ2-3; D is ambiguous. The CDR3 length is 15 residues. Germline CDR1 and CDR2: SQVTM and ANQGSEA. Trimming took 0 bases from V and 4 from J, leaving 14 bases between them.